A selection of T cell receptor beta chains follows, all from one sample in a study of cytomegalovirus exposure and HLA in healthy donors. Using immunoSEQ multiplex PCR, the repertoire was profiled, and TCRdb retains in-frame clones only, with some absent. In all, the sample yields about 72,000 clones. The specimen sequenced was PBMCs. These TCRs come from a man aged 35-49 years in good health and CMV-seronegative. CDR3s leave out the opening cysteine and the closing phenylalanine or tryptophan. D genes are given only for firm matches.

v_call,d_call,j_call,cdr3_aa
TRBV6-1,.,TRBJ1-5,ASSGARTVSNQPQH
TRBV5-1,.,TRBJ1-1,ASSLLTGTNTEAF
TRBV2,.,TRBJ1-2,ASSEGQNYGYT
TRBV29-1,.,TRBJ2-5,SGLRDIQETQY
TRBV18,TRBD1,TRBJ2-5,ASLEPGQTQSARETQY
TRBV5-1,.,TRBJ2-5,ASSLGRSRETQY
TRBV6-1,.,TRBJ2-5,ASSYQGRETQY
TRBV5-4,.,TRBJ2-6,ASSLDISGANVLT
TRBV30,TRBD1,TRBJ2-7,AWRDRGRLYEQY
TRBV30,TRBD1,TRBJ1-6,AWSVIGTGASPLH
TRBV2,.,TRBJ1-5,ASTLRERSNQPQH
TRBV9,.,TRBJ2-7,ASSVDISYEQY
TRBV27,.,TRBJ1-5,ASSLSRGSNQPQH
TRBV30,.,TRBJ1-2,AWNFQRYGYT
TRBV19,TRBD1,TRBJ2-4,ASSREQGEGNIQY
TRBV6-1,.,TRBJ1-2,ASSEALQGVGNYGYT
TRBV5-1,.,TRBJ2-2,ASSLGGSNTGELF
TRBV5-1,.,TRBJ1-1,ASSHDRTVNTEAF
TRBV7-3,TRBD1,TRBJ1-5,ASSLSPGQGESYSNQPQH
TRBV7-6,TRBD1,TRBJ2-2,ASSLGGQGIGGELF
TRBV10-3,.,TRBJ1-6,AIMASYNSPLH
TRBV2,.,TRBJ1-2,AIRTEPIYGYT
TRBV5-1,.,TRBJ1-1,ASSSNREAF
TRBV4-2,.,TRBJ2-2,ASSQRSTGELF
TRBV6-6,TRBD2,TRBJ2-1,ASSLAGAYNEQF
TRBV5-6,.,TRBJ1-1,ASSLSSRSGKEAF
TRBV6-5,.,TRBJ1-1,ASSYSRDTEAF
TRBV6-1,TRBD1,TRBJ2-1,ASKGQGFNEQF
TRBV19,TRBD1,TRBJ1-5,ASSILGQGANQPQH
TRBV5-6,TRBD2,TRBJ2-2,ASSLVAGGPGELF
TRBV27,TRBD1,TRBJ1-5,ASSPETGLGQPQH
TRBV10-3,TRBD2,TRBJ2-7,AIRLDSGASYEQY
TRBV13,.,TRBJ2-5,ASSFGQKQETQY
TRBV5-6,.,TRBJ1-4,ASSLVSGKLF
TRBV9,.,TRBJ2-5,ASSVGGRTETQY
TRBV6-4,TRBD2,TRBJ2-1,ASSDSSGGANEQF
TRBV28,TRBD1,TRBJ1-6,ASSAGGRFNSPLH
TRBV5-1,TRBD2,TRBJ2-3,ASSLWEGYQAQY
TRBV19,TRBD1,TRBJ1-1,ASSIVGTGSTEAF
TRBV6-5,TRBD1,TRBJ2-2,ASSYSRGQGAGELF
TRBV9,.,TRBJ1-5,ATEDGKGNQPQH
TRBV7-8,TRBD2,TRBJ2-7,ASSASRAGGTYEQY
TRBV30,TRBD2,TRBJ2-7,AWSVRGGAYEQY
TRBV9,.,TRBJ2-3,ASSVGLEITDTQY
TRBV5-4,TRBD1,TRBJ2-7,ASSLEPGQGIYEQY
TRBV19,TRBD1,TRBJ1-4,ASSRRQGEKLF
TRBV5-1,.,TRBJ2-7,ASPPGSHYEQY
TRBV11-2,TRBD2,TRBJ2-5,ASSLVGGGRETQY
TRBV28,.,TRBJ2-5,ASSSGLETQY